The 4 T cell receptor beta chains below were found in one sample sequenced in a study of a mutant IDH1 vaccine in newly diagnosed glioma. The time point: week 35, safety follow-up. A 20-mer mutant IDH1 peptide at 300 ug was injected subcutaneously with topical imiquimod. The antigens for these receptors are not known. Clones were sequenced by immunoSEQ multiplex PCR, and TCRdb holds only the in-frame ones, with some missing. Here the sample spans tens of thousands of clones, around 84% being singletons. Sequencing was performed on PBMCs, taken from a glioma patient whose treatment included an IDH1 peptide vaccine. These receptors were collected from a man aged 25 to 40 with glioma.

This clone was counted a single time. The CDR3 DNA reads as TGTGCCAGCACGGGGGGCAAAGCCGGCAGGGGCTACGAGCAGTACTTC. Translation: CASTGGKAGRGYEQYF. The rearrangement links TRBV27 to TRBJ2-7; possibly TRBD2 for D (7 bases). The CDR3 length is 16 residues. Between the trimmed V and J ends, which lost 7 bases and 3 bases, there was a span of 22 bases. Germline V gene sequence: CDR1 MNHEY, CDR2 SMNVEV (reference sequence).

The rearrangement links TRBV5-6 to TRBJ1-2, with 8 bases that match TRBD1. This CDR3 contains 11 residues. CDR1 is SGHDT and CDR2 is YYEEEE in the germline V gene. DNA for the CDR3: TGTGCTACCCAGGGGGCCGGTGGCTACACCTTC. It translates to CATQGAGGYTF.

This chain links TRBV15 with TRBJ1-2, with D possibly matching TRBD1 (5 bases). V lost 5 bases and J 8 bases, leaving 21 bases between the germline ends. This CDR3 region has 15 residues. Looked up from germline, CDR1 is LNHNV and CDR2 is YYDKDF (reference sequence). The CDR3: CATSVELTGLYGYTF. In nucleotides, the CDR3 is TGTGCCACCAGCGTGGAGCTCACAGGTCTCTACGGCTACACCTTC. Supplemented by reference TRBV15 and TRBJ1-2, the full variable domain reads DAMVIQNPRYQVTQFGKPVTLSCSQTLNHNVMYWYQQKSSQAPKLLFHYYDKDFNNEADTPDNFQSRRPNTSFCFLDIRSPGLGDTAMYLCATSVELTGLYGYTFGSGTRLTVV.

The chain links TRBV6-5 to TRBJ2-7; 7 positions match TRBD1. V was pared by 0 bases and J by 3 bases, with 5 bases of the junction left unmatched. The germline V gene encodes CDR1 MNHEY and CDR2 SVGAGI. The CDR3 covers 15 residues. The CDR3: CASSYSGRGSYEQYF. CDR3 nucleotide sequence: TGTGCCAGCAGTTACTCCGGCAGGGGGAGCTACGAGCAGTACTTC.